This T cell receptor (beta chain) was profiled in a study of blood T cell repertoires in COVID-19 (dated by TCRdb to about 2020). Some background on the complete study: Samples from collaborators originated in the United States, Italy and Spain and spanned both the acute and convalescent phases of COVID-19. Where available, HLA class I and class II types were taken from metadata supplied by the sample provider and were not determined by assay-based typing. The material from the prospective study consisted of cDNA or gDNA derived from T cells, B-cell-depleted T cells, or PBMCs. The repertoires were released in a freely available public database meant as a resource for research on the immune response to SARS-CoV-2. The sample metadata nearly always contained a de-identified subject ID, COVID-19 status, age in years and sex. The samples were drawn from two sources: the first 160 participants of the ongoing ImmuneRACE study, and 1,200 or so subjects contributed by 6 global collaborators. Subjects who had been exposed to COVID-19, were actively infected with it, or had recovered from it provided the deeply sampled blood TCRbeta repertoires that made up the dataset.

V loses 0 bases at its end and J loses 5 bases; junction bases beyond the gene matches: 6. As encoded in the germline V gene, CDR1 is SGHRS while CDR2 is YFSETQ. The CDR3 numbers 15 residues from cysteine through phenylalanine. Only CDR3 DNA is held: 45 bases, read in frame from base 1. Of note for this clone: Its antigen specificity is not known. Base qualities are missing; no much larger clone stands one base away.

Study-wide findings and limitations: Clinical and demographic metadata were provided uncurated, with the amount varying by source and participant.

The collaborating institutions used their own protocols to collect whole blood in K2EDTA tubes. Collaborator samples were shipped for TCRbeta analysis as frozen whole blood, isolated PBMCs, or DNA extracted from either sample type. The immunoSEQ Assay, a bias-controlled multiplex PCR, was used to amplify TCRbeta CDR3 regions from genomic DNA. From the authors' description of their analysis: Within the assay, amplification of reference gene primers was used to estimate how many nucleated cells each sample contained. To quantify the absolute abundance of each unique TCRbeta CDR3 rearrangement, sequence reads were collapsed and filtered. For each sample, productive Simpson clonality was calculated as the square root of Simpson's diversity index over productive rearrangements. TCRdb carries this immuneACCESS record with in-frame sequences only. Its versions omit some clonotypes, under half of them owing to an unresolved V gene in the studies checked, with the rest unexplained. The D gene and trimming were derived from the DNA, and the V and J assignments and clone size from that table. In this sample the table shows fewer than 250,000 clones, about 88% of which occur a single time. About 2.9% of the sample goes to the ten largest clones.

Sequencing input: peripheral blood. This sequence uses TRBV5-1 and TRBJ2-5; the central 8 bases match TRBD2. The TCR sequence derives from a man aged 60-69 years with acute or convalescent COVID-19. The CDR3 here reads CASSLGGLESETQYF. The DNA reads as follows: TGCGCCAGCAGCTTGGGGGGACTAGAATCGGAGACCCAGTACTTC.